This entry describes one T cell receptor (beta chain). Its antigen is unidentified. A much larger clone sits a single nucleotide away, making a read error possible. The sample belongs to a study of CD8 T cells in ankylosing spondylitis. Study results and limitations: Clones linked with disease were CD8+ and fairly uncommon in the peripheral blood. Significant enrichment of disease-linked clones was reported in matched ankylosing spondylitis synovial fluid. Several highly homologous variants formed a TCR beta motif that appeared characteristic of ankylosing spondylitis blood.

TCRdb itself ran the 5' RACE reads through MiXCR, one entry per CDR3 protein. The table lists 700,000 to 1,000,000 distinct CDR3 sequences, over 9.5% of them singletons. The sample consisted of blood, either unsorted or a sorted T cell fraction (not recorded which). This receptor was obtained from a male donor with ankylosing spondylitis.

The CDR3 loop is CASSLTGITDTQYF. The CDR3 DNA is TGTGCCAGCAGCTTAACAGGGATTACAGATACGCAGTATTTT. This chain connects TRBV7-2 to TRBJ2-3; possible D gene TRBD1, 6 bases. The germline V gene encodes CDR1 SGHTA and CDR2 FQGNSA. The CDR3 covers 14 residues. V dropped 2 bases and J dropped 3 bases, with 9 bases sitting between them.